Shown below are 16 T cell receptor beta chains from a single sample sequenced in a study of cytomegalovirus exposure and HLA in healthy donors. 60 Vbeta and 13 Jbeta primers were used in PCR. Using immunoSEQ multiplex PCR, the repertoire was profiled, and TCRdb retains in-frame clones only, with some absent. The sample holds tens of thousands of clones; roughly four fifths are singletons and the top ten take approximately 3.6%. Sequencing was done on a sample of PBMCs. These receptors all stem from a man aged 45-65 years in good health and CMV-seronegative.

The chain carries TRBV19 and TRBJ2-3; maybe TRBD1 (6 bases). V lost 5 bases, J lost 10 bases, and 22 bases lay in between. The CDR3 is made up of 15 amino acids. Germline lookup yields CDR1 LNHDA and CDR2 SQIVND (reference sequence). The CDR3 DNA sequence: TGTGCCAGTAGTTCAGGGGTTTCCCCGCCCGTTGCGCAGTATTTT. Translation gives CASSSGVSPPVAQYF.

CDR3 sequence: CASSHGDSYMNTEAFF. Here the CDR3 DNA reads TGCGCCAGCAGCCACGGGGACAGCTACATGAACACTGAAGCTTTCTTT. The rearrangement links TRBV5-1 to TRBJ1-1; 7 bases fit TRBD1. This CDR3 is built from 16 residues. J lost 0 bases, V lost 4 bases, and 9 bases had no gene match. Germline CDR1 reads SGHRS; CDR2 reads YFSETQ.

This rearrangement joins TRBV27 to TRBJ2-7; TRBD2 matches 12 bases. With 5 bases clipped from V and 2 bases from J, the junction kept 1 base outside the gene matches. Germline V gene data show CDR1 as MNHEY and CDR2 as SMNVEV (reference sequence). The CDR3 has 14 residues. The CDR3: CASSLAGGPYEQYF. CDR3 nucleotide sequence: TGTGCCAGCAGTCTAGCGGGAGGGCCCTACGAGCAGTACTTC.

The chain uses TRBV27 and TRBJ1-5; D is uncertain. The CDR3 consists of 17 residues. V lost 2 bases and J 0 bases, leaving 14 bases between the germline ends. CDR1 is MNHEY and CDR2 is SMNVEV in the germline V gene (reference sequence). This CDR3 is CASSLTSYSYSNQPQHF. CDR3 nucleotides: TGTGCCAGCAGTTTAACCTCCTATTCGTATAGCAATCAGCCCCAGCATTTT.

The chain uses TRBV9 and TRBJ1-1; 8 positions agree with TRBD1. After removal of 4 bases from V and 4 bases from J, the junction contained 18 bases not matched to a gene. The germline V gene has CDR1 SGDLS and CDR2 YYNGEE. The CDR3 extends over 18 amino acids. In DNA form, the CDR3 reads TGTGCCAGCAGCCCCCGCGCAACAGGGGGGATTTTTCGCACTGAAGCTTTCTTT. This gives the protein CASSPRATGGIFRTEAFF. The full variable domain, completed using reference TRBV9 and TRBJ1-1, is DSGVTQTPKHLITATGQRVTLRCSPRSGDLSVYWYQQSLDQGLQFLIQYYNGEERAKGNILERFSAQQFPDLHSELNLSSLELGDSALYFCASSPRATGGIFRTEAFFGQGTRLTVV.

CDR3 protein: CASSESDYGYTF. The CDR3 DNA is TGTGCCAGCAGTGAATCGGACTATGGCTACACCTTC. The chain recombines TRBV2 with TRBJ1-2; D remains unclear. The CDR3 runs 12 residues. CDR1 is SNHLY and CDR2 is FYNNEI in the germline V gene. Trimming took 2 bases from V and 3 from J, leaving 4 bases between them. The full variable domain, in which reference TRBV2 and TRBJ1-2 provide the parts outside the CDR3, is EPEVTQTPSHQVTQMGQEVILRCVPISNHLYFYWYRQILGQKVEFLVSFYNNEISEKSEIFDDQFSVERPDGSNFTLKIRSTKLEDSAMYFCASSESDYGYTFGSGTRLTVV.

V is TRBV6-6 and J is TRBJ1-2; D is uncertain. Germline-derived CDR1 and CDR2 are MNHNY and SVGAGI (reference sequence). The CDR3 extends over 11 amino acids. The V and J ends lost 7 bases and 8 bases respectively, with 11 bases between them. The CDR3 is CASTGGTGYTF. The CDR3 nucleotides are TGTGCCAGCACGGGTGGTACGGGCTACACCTTC.

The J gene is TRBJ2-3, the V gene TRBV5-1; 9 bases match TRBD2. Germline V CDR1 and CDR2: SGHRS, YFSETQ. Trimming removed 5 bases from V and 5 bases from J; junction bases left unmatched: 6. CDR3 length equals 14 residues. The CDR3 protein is CASRIAGVRDTQYF. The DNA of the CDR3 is TGCGCCAGCAGGATAGCGGGAGTCAGAGATACGCAGTATTTT.

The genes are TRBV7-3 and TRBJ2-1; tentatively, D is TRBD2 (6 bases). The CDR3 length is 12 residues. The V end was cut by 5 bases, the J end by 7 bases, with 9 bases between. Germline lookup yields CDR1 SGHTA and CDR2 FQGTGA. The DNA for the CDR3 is TGTGCCAGCAGCGCGGGACCAAATGAGCAGTTCTTC. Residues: CASSAGPNEQFF. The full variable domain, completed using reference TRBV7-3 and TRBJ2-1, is GAGVSQTPSNKVTEKGKYVELRCDPISGHTALYWYRQSLGQGPEFLIYFQGTGAADDSGLPNDRFFAVRPEGSVSTLKIQRTERGDSAVYLCASSAGPNEQFFGPGTRLTVL.

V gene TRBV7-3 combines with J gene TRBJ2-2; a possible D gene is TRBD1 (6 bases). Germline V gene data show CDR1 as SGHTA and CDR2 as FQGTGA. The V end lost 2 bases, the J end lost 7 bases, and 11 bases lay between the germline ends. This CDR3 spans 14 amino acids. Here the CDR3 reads CASSLWAGVGELFF. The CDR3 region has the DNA TGTGCCAGCAGCTTATGGGCAGGGGTCGGGGAGCTGTTTTTT.

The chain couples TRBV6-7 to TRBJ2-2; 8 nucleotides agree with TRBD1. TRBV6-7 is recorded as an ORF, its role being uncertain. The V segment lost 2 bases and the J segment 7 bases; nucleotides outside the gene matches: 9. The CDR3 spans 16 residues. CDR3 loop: CASSYLETGVLGELFF. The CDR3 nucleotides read TGTGCCAGCAGTTACCTCGAGACAGGGGTACTCGGGGAGCTGTTTTTT.

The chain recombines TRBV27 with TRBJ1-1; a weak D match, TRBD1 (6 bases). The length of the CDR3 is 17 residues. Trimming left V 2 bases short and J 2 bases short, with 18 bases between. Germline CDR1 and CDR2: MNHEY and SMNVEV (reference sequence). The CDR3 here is CASSLEPLRGANTEAFF. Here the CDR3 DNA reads TGTGCCAGCAGTTTAGAACCCCTTCGGGGGGCTAACACTGAAGCTTTCTTT.

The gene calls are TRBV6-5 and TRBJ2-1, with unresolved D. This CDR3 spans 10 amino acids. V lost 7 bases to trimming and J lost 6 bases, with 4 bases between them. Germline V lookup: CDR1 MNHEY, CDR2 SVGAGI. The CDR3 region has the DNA TGTGCCAGCACTCCCAATGAGCAGTTCTTC. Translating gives CASTPNEQFF.

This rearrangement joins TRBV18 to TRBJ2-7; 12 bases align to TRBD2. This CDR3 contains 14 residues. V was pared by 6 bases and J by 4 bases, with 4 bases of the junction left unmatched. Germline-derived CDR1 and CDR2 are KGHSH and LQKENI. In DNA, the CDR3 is TGTGCCAGCTCCCGGACTAGCGGGGTTTACGAGCAGTACTTC. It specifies CASSRTSGVYEQYF. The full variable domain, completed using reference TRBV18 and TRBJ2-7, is NAGVMQNPRHLVRRRGQEARLRCSPMKGHSHVYWYRQLPEEGLKFMVYLQKENIIDESGMPKERFSAEFPKEGPSILRIQQVVRGDSAAYFCASSRTSGVYEQYFGPGTRLTVT.

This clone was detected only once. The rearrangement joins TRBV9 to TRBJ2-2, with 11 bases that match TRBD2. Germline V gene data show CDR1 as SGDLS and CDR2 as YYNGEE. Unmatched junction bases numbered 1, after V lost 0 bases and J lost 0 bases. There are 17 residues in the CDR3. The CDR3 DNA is TGTGCCAGCAGCGTAGGGACTAGCGGGCCGAACACCGGGGAGCTGTTTTTT. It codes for CASSVGTSGPNTGELFF.

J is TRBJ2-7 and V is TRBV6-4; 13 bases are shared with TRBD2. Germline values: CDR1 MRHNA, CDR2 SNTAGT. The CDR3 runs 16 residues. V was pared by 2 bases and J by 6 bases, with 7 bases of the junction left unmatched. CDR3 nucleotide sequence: TGTGCCAGCAGTGACAGGACTAGCGGGAGTTCCCGCGAGCAGTACTTC. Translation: CASSDRTSGSSREQYF.